This T cell receptor beta chain emerged from a study of T cells in Graves' hyperthyroidism and ophthalmopathy (dated 2019 in TCRdb). A note on the overall study: Peripheral blood samples were taken at the time of initial diagnosis, prior to any treatment. TCR V-J signatures able to tell the groups apart were searched for in a discovery cohort of some 97 patients, of whom 43 had Graves' ophthalmopathy and 57 had stable Graves' hyperthyroidism. An independent validation cohort of 18 to 20 hyperthyroidism patients and about 16 patients who later progressed to ophthalmopathy tested prospective prediction of ophthalmopathy. For training and testing, the approximately 97 patients in the discovery cohort were randomly divided in a 7:3 ratio. In about six Graves' hyperthyroidism patients, the study also compared T-cell repertoires from thyroid tissue with T-cell repertoires from blood. After sampling, hyperthyroidism patients received methimazole starting at 30 mg daily, and ophthalmopathy patients received high-dose intravenous methylprednisolone. The paper reports TCR Vbeta CDR3 sequencing of 135 peripheral blood samples: under 45 ophthalmopathy, under 80 hyperthyroidism and 17 progressor patients.

This clonotype was recorded at least ten times. The specificity of this receptor is unknown. Base qualities are not recorded, but no much larger clone differs from it by a single base. Ophthalmopathy patients had moderately to severely active disease, Clinical Activity Score of at least 3, NOSPECS grade of at least 4, and duration under 3 months. The study excluded patients with uncontrolled infections, other autoimmune diseases, pregnancy or lactation. Diagnoses relied on clinical symptoms, serum thyroxine and TRAb, thyroid ultrasound and orbital computed tomography. Ficoll-Paque density gradient centrifugation was used to isolate PBMCs from around 10 ml of fresh peripheral blood. Total RNA was extracted using Trizol reagent, and RNA quality was assessed on an Agilent 2100 Bioanalyzer. The study at large found these results: In validation, the model predicted progression to ophthalmopathy with 55% to 71% sensitivity and 72.22% specificity, a median of about 6.7 months before onset. A model built on a 13 V-J signature distinguished ophthalmopathy from stable hyperthyroidism, reaching 87.88% sensitivity and approximately 81% specificity in cross-validation and 80%/75% in testing. Sample size was not statistically predetermined, and investigators were not blinded to group allocation. Most expanded thyroid clonotypes (frequency above 0.001) were also detected in blood, a finding suggesting that blood repertoires may reflect thyroid immune responses.

Amplification of TCR beta CDR3 regions was carried out from RNA transcripts. The first round of RT-PCR for the TCR CDR3 was performed with the HTBI primer set and the Qiagen OneStep RT-PCR kit. The libraries were constructed in a second round of multiplex PCR and then size-selected and purified. Paired-end sequencing of the libraries was performed with 100 bp reads on an Illumina HiSeq2000. In the original analysis: SOAPnuke was used to process the raw data, removing reads that contained adapters or uncalled bases, had a mean Phred below 15, or lacked an exact match to the constant primer or identifier. High-quality paired reads were merged using COPE v1.2.5, and each unique nucleotide sequence was defined as a clonotype. MiTCR v1.1 was used to align clonotypes to the IMGT TRBV, TRBD and TRBJ reference segments. Analysis was restricted to V-J combinations with a frequency above 0.0001, which covered about 99% of repertoires. The TCS score was defined as the ratio of F50 (clonal expansion) to E x V (chaos), calculated using BLOSUM62-based TCRdist between CDR3 peptides within each V-J. Welch's t-statistics and random forest reduced 500 to 650 V-J features to around 14, which were used in a naive Bayes classifier (R e1071). Through fastp at Q25 and MiXCR, TCRdb rebuilt clones from the public reads, retaining in-frame beta chains. Rows are unified per CDR3 protein, each entry keeping the most common DNA and genes. TCRdb, rather than the study authors, made the V and J calls. Counted in this sample were fewer than 750,000 distinct CDR3 sequences; around 13% of them appeared once. The top ten constitute 12% of the sample.

V is clipped by 5 bases and J by 8 bases, and the sequence between their germline boundaries is 20 bases long. From cysteine to phenylalanine, the CDR3 is 15 amino acids long. Only the CDR3 portion is preserved as DNA: 45 bases, with reading frame beginning at the first base. CDR1 SGHRS and CDR2 YFSETQ were looked up in the germline V gene. Source material: blood. Recombination linked TRBV5-1 to TRBJ2-1; the D region possibly corresponds to TRBD2 (7 bases align). The sequence came from a woman between 45 and 60 years old with Graves' ophthalmopathy. The DNA sequence follows: TGCGCCAGCAGAACGACAGGACTAGTGAGCGATGAGCAGTTCTTC. This yields the protein CASRTTGLVSDEQFF. The full variable domain, completed from the reference TRBV5-1 and TRBJ2-1 proteins outside the CDR3, reads KAGVTQTPRYLIKTRGQQVTLSCSPISGHRSVSWYQQTPGQGLQFLFEYFSETQRNKGNFPGRFSGRQFSNSRSEMNVSTLELGDSALYLCASRTTGLVSDEQFFGPGTRLTVL.